This is a list of T cell receptor beta chains from one sample in a study of T cell responses to AZD1222 COVID-19 vaccine. Data came from immunoSEQ multiplex PCR; TCRdb stores just in-frame clones and leaves some out. In the table there are 100,000 to 150,000 clones, 80% to 90% of which are singletons. Sequenced material: peripheral blood, taken on day 0 of AZD1222 vaccination. The receptors were gathered from an adult in good health. Both conserved end residues are part of each CDR3. The D gene is left open where the match is weak. Rows give clone size only sometimes, using once, few, many, or a class for an expanded clone.

D gene	V gene	clone size	J gene	CDR3 protein	CDR3 DNA
.	TRBV30	.	TRBJ1-4	CAWSDFGIHEKLFF	TGTGCCTGGAGTGATTTCGGAATCCATGAAAAACTGTTTTTT
.	TRBV5-6	.	TRBJ1-2	CASSLVGAGYGYTF	TGTGCCAGCAGCTTGGTTGGGGCAGGCTATGGCTACACCTTC
.	TRBV11-2	.	TRBJ1-5	CASSYSGYSNQPQHF	TGTGCCAGCAGCTACTCGGGATATAGCAATCAGCCCCAGCATTTT
TRBD2	TRBV5-1	.	TRBJ2-3	CASSSGRTLSTDTQYF	TGCGCCAGTAGCAGCGGGAGGACCTTAAGCACAGATACGCAGTATTTT
.	TRBV2	.	TRBJ2-7	CARGAGEGPRYEQYF	TGTGCCAGGGGGGCAGGCGAAGGCCCCCGCTACGAGCAGTACTTC
.	TRBV27	.	TRBJ1-6	CASSLSNTNNVVSPLHF	TGTGCCAGCAGTTTATCGAATACAAACAACGTTGTTTCACCCCTCCACTTT
TRBD1	TRBV7-9	.	TRBJ2-2	CASRGQGNGELFF	TGTGCCAGCAGAGGACAGGGAAACGGGGAGCTGTTTTTT
.	TRBV3-1/TRBV3-2	.	TRBJ2-2	CASSQAQWEGELFF	TGTGCCAGCAGCCAAGCGCAGTGGGAAGGGGAGCTGTTTTTT
TRBD1	TRBV30	.	TRBJ1-1	CAWSQPDRSREAFF	TGTGCCTGGAGTCAGCCGGACAGGTCGAGAGAAGCTTTCTTT
.	TRBV30	.	TRBJ1-1	CAWSPLEGDTEAFF	TGTGCCTGGAGTCCCCTCGAGGGTGACACTGAAGCTTTCTTT
.	TRBV9	.	TRBJ1-2	CASSVDLANYGYTF	TGTGCCAGCAGCGTAGACCTAGCTAACTATGGCTACACCTTC
TRBD2	TRBV7-8	.	TRBJ2-7	CASSRSGAYEQYF	TGTGCCAGCAGCCGTAGCGGGGCCTACGAGCAGTACTTC
TRBD1	TRBV7-7	few	TRBJ2-3	CASSLGASGQGADTQYF	TGTGCTAGCAGCTTAGGGGCATCTGGACAGGGTGCCGATACGCAGTATTTT